The clone carrying this T cell receptor (beta chain) was seen more than once but under ten times. The antigen is unknown. Germline values: CDR1 ENHRY, CDR2 SYGVKD. This CDR3 region has 13 residues. V gave up 0 bases and J gave up 6 bases, with 8 bases separating them. TCRdb's copy holds only in-frame clones and misses some; the assay was immunoSEQ multiplex PCR. The sample has around 95,000 clones, more than 85% seen once. The sample originates from a study of siplizumab effects on memory and regulatory T cells. The study, taken as a whole, reports: Only a minor fraction of alloreactive clones mapped to unstimulated subsets. Naive-or-memory phenotypes were unassignable for roughly 80-95% of proliferating CD4+ or CD8+ clones.

V usage is TRBV10-3 and J usage is TRBJ1-2; unclear D gene. This clonotype was sampled from a human donor in good health. Sequenced: CD4+ T cells sorted from blood. CDR3 sequence (DNA): TGTGCCATCAGTGAGTCGATTGTCGATGGCTACACCTTC. It yields the protein CAISESIVDGYTF.